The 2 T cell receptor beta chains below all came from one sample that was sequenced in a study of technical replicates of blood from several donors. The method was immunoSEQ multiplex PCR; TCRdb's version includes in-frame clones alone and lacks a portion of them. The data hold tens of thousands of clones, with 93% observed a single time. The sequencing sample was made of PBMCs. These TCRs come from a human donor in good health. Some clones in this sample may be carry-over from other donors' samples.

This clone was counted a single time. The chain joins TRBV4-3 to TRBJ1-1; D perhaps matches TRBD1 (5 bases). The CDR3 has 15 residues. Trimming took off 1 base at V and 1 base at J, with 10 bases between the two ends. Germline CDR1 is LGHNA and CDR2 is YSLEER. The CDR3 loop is CASSQAGGANTEAFF. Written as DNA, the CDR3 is TGCGCCAGCAGCCAAGCCGGTGGGGCGAACACTGAAGCTTTCTTT.

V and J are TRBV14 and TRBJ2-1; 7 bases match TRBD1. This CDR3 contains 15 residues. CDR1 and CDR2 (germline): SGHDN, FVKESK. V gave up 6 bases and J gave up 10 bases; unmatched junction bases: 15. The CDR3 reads CASRDSGTDRPEQFF. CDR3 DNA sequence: TGTGCCAGCAGGGACTCCGGGACAGATCGACCCGAGCAGTTCTTC.